This TCR beta chain came from a study of prognosis after radiotherapy for stage I lung cancer. Across the whole study: Roughly 14 of the patients presented with newly diagnosed primary stage I lung tumors; a few had oligometastatic NSCLC following surgical resection of the primary tumor. Each patient with non-small cell lung cancer was deemed medically inoperable. Study-wide points: Median unique TCR clone counts of approximately 9,600 versus 7,200 showed a fall after stereotactic body radiation therapy.

This clonotype was observed at least ten times. The antigen remains undetermined. Amplicons of TCR beta CDR3 were generated from genomic DNA by two-round multiplex PCR. First-round PCR, the initial amplification, used primers specific to each TRBV and TRBJ gene. Universal primers were used in the second PCR round. TCRdb re-called the multiplex PCR reads with MiXCR, one entry per CDR3 protein. The data show approximately 16,000 distinct CDR3 sequences, roughly 28% seen once. This CDR3 has 19 residues. V trimming: 0 bases; J trimming: 0 bases; junction bases outside the gene matches: 15. CDR1 and CDR2 from the germline V gene are SGDLS and YYNGEE.

The V gene is TRBV9, the J gene TRBJ2-7; 7 bases fit TRBD1. This clonotype was sampled from a donor aged 50 or older with non-small cell lung cancer. The material was PBMCs, obtained before or after stereotactic body radiation therapy (not recorded which). CDR3 residues: CASSVEGGRGNPSSYEQYF. CDR3 in DNA: TGTGCCAGCAGCGTAGAAGGGGGCAGGGGCAACCCGAGCTCCTACGAGCAGTACTTC.